A single T cell receptor beta chain is shown here with its context. Its antigen is not identified. The data were taken from a study of cytomegalovirus exposure and HLA in healthy donors. Study findings and constraints: Looking again later, the authors saw that most CMV-associated TCR beta chains seemed HLA-restricted.

The CDR3 loop spans 12 amino acids. Germline assignment: CDR1 SGHNT and CDR2 YYREEE (reference sequence). V lost 6 bases to trimming and J lost 8 bases, with 14 bases between them. The PCR ran on 60 Vbeta and 13 Jbeta primers. The assay was immunoSEQ multiplex PCR, and TCRdb's table has in-frame clones only and misses some. The sample lists approximately 110,000 clones; around 80% were seen once. This sequence was found in a man aged 50-60 years in good health and CMV-seronegative. This chain connects TRBV5-4 to TRBJ1-2; D might be TRBD1 (5 bases). The specimen was PBMCs. CDR3 in amino acids: CASTRGIWGYTF. DNA for the CDR3: TGTGCCAGCACAAGGGGTATTTGGGGCTACACCTTC.